The 21 T cell receptor beta chains presented below share a single source sample, sequenced in a study of CD8+CD57+ T cells in acquired aplastic anemia (dated by TCRdb to the late 2010s). The patients picked for sequencing were ones in whom flow cytometry had shown an expansion of CD8+CD57+ cells. The sequencer listed for this sample is Illumina HiSeq 2000. Genomic DNA was used as template for profiling of TCR beta VDJ combinations and CDR3 sequences. TCRdb ran its own pipeline on the public reads, namely fastp trimming at Q25 and MiXCR clone calling, and kept in-frame beta chains. Each record represents a unique CDR3 protein, reported with the most common genes and DNA among its rows. The sample data list about 40,000 distinct CDR3 sequences, and less than 65% of these were observed just once. 59% of the sample rests with the top ten. Source material: sorted CD4+, CD8+, or CD8+CD57+ T cells (not recorded which) from PBMCs. The receptors shown here come from a human donor with aplastic anemia.

This clonotype was counted at least ten times. V gene TRBV2 combines with J gene TRBJ1-1; weak D call: TRBD1 (6 bases). Germline lookup yields CDR1 SNHLY and CDR2 FYNNEI. There are 14 residues in the CDR3. V lost 9 bases, J lost 1 base, and 15 bases lay in between. The CDR3 sequence: CARHFDRRNTEAFF. CDR3 sequence (DNA): TGTGCCAGACACTTCGACAGGAGGAACACTGAAGCTTTCTTT.

The V and J genes are TRBV20-1 and TRBJ2-7; D is possibly TRBD1 (5 bases). V lost 3 bases and J lost 0, with 12 bases in between. CDR3 length: 14 residues. Germline V lookup: CDR1 DFQATT, CDR2 SNEGSKA (reference sequence). The CDR3 DNA follows: TGCAGTGCTAGGGAAGGGGCGCCCTCCTACGAGCAGTACTTC. Protein product: CSAREGAPSYEQYF.

To note about this clonotype: One base away lies a much larger clone, so this may be a sequencing read error. CDR3 sequence reads: CASSQVPSGEQLF. DNA of the CDR3: TGTGCCAGCAGCCAAGTACCTAGCGGAGAGCAGCTCTTC. The chain uses TRBV3-1 and TRBJ2-1; 7 bases align to TRBD2. Germline assignment: CDR1 LGHDT and CDR2 YNNKEL (reference sequence). CDR3 length equals 13 residues.

This clonotype was seen many times. This sequence joins TRBV15 and TRBJ2-1, with 7 nucleotides matching TRBD1. CDR3 length: 15 residues. The ends lost 2 bases at V and 9 bases at J; junction bases unmatched: 10. Looked up from germline, CDR1 is LNHNV and CDR2 is YYDKDF (reference sequence). The CDR3 sequence is CATSRPGQPSLEQFF. For the CDR3, the DNA is TGTGCCACCAGCAGACCGGGACAGCCCTCTCTTGAGCAGTTCTTC.

In the case of this clonotype: Germline and junction disagree at one end, which may indicate a read error. The V gene is TRBV24-1, the J gene TRBJ1-2; possibly TRBD1 for D (6 bases). CDR1 KGHDR and CDR2 SFDVKD come from the germline V gene. The CDR3 covers 13 residues. The DNA for the CDR3 is TGTGGCACCAGAGGGGGAGCGGGCTATGGCTACACCTTC. Translated: CGTRGGAGYGYTF.

V is TRBV6-7 and J is TRBJ1-5, with unresolved D. TRBV6-7 is an open reading frame whose function is uncertain. The germline V and J ends were trimmed by 2 bases and 9 bases, with 17 bases remaining between them. The CDR3 contains 15 residues. CDR3 sequence: CASSYPGGGRVPQHF. Written as DNA, the CDR3 is TGTGCCAGCAGTTACCCGGGTGGAGGGCGGGTGCCCCAGCATTTT.

This clonotype was observed many times. This rearrangement joins TRBV7-8 to TRBJ1-2; tentative D call: TRBD1 (5 bases). Germline V gene sequence: CDR1 SGHVS, CDR2 FQNEAQ. Trimming took 5 bases from V and 8 from J, leaving 18 bases between them. This CDR3 has 14 amino acids. In nucleotides, the CDR3 is TGTGCCAGCAGCCCGAGGACCTCAGGGCACGGCTACACCTTC. Its translation: CASSPRTSGHGYTF.

V gene TRBV10-3 combines with J gene TRBJ2-1; the match to TRBD2 covers 12 bases. The V segment lost 3 bases and the J segment 5 bases; nucleotides outside the gene matches: 5. This CDR3 contains 16 residues. CDR1 and CDR2 from the germline V gene are ENHRY and SYGVKD. CDR3 DNA sequence: TGTGCCATCAGTGAAGGGACTAGCGGGTCTCACAATGAGCAGTTCTTC. Translated, it gives CAISEGTSGSHNEQFF.

About this clonotype: At one end the junction does not follow the germline gene, possibly because of a read error. The rearrangement joins TRBV5-5 to TRBJ2-5; unclear D gene. The CDR3 consists of 11 residues. Germline V lookup: CDR1 SGHKS, CDR2 YYEKEE (reference sequence). The CDR3 spells CASSLNYEQHF. CDR3 DNA sequence: TGTGCCAGCAGCTTGAACTACGAGCAGCACTTC.

The rearrangement uses TRBV10-3 and TRBJ2-5; no clear D. Between the trimmed V and J ends, which lost 4 bases and 2 bases, there was a span of 11 bases. Per germline, CDR1 ENHRY and CDR2 SYGVKD. This CDR3 contains 14 residues. The CDR3: CAISVGLLQETQYF. The DNA of the CDR3 is TGTGCCATCAGTGTTGGTCTGTTACAAGAGACCCAGTACTTC.

About this clonotype: A much larger clone is a single base away; this may be a read error. The rearrangement joins TRBV4-2 to TRBJ2-1; 11 bases are a match to TRBD2. With V trimmed by 10 bases and J by 6 bases, 8 bases remained unmatched. CDR1 and CDR2 (germline): LGHNA, YNFKEQ. The length of the CDR3 is 14 residues. The CDR3 protein is CATTLAGGGNEQFF. The CDR3 nucleotides read TGTGCCACTACCCTAGCGGGGGGAGGCAATGAGCAGTTCTTC.

In its sample, this clonotype was seen a few times. The rearrangement uses TRBV15 and TRBJ1-6; no clear D. The V end was cut by 2 bases, the J end by 11 bases, with 13 bases between. This CDR3 is 14 amino acids long. The V gene's germline CDR1 is LNHNV and CDR2 YYDKDF (reference sequence). The CDR3 here is CATSRSLDVTPLHF. CDR3 nucleotides: TGTGCCACCAGCAGATCCTTAGACGTGACACCCCTCCACTTT.

Turning to this clonotype: A much larger clone sits a single nucleotide away, making a read error possible. The J gene is TRBJ1-4, the V gene TRBV20-1; D not resolved. This CDR3 is built from 15 residues. CDR1 and CDR2 from the germline V gene are DFQATT and SNEGSKA (reference sequence). The CDR3 coding sequence is TGCAGTGCTATGGGGAGTTTTGCAACTAGTGAAAAACTGTTTTTT. Its protein is CSAMGSFATSEKLFF.

V and J are TRBV15 and TRBJ2-1; 10 bases agree with TRBD1. Germline V gene sequence: CDR1 LNHNV, CDR2 YYDKDF (reference sequence). CDR3 length: 17 residues. With 0 bases clipped from V and 7 bases from J, the junction kept 9 bases outside the gene matches. The CDR3 coding sequence is TGTGCCACCAGCAGAGATAGAACGGGACAGGGGCAGAATGAGCAGTTCTTC. Its translation: CATSRDRTGQGQNEQFF.

The chain joins TRBV2 to TRBJ1-2, with D hard to call. Deletions cut 4 bases from V and 5 bases from J, with 14 bases between. CDR3 length: 14 amino acids. The germline CDR1 and CDR2 sequences are SNHLY and FYNNEI. The chain's CDR3 is CASSVLGEIYGYTF. CDR3 DNA: TGTGCCAGCAGTGTCCTTGGAGAGATTTATGGCTACACCTTC.

This chain links TRBV2 with TRBJ1-5, with D tentatively TRBD1 (5 bases). CDR1 SNHLY and CDR2 FYNNEI come from the germline V gene. Deletions cut 5 bases from V and 14 bases from J, with 19 bases between. This CDR3 spans 13 amino acids. CDR3 DNA: TGTGCCAGCAGTTTCAGGGTATTCAGCTACGAGCATTTT. Translation: CASSFRVFSYEHF.

At least ten counts were recorded for this clonotype. The genes are TRBV28 and TRBJ1-1; D unclear. V gave up 3 bases and J gave up 1 base, with 9 bases separating them. In germline, CDR1 is MDHEN, CDR2 SYDVKM. This CDR3 is 14 amino acids long. The CDR3 nucleotides read TGTGCCAGCAGTTTGTTCGGGGAGAACACTGAAGCTTTCTTT. Its protein is CASSLFGENTEAFF.

The chain links TRBV25-1 to TRBJ1-2; D call uncertain. This CDR3 has 14 residues. Germline CDR1 reads MGHDK; CDR2 reads SYGVNS. The V end was cut by 1 base, the J end by 5 bases, with 11 bases between. CDR3 protein: CASSESSTPYGYTF. The CDR3, as DNA: TGTGCCAGCAGTGAATCCTCGACGCCGTATGGCTACACCTTC.

The chain couples TRBV7-6 to TRBJ1-1; D possibly corresponds to TRBD1 (5 bases). The CDR3 sequence is 17 residues long. The germline V and J ends were trimmed by 2 bases and 0 bases, with 16 bases remaining between them. Germline-derived CDR1 and CDR2 are SGHVS and FNYEAQ. CDR3 sequence (DNA): TGTGCCAGCAGCTTACTATACGACAGTCTCATGAACACTGAAGCTTTCTTT. Its protein is CASSLLYDSLMNTEAFF. Full variable domain (outside the CDR3, taken from reference TRBV7-6 and TRBJ1-1): GAGVSQSPRYKVTKRGQDVALRCDPISGHVSLYWYRQALGQGPEFLTYFNYEAQQDKSGLPNDRFSAERPEGSISTLTIQRTEQRDSAMYRCASSLLYDSLMNTEAFFGQGTRLTVV.

About this clonotype: A read error is possible here, since a much larger clone lies one base away. The genes are TRBV6-1 and TRBJ2-3; D is perhaps TRBD1 or TRBD2 (5 bases each). The CDR3 contains 16 residues. Looked up from germline, CDR1 is MNHNS and CDR2 is SASEGT. The CDR3 loop is CASGEGWDGISGTQYF. CDR3 DNA: TGTGCCAGCGGTGAAGGTTGGGACGGGATAAGTGGTACGCAGTATTTT.

Ten or more counts support this clonotype. This chain uses TRBV6-4 with TRBJ2-2; no firm D call. The CDR3 covers 14 residues. V lost 2 bases and J 6 bases, leaving 10 bases between the germline ends. In germline, CDR1 is MRHNA, CDR2 SNTAGT. CDR3 sequence: CASSDGPGPGELFF. The CDR3 nucleotides read TGTGCCAGCAGTGACGGCCCCGGGCCCGGGGAGCTGTTTTTT.